This T cell receptor beta chain is from a study of blood T cell repertoires in COVID-19. Study in general: Sources were T cells, B-cell-depleted T cells, or PBMCs; the material itself was cDNA or gDNA.

The CDR3 is 15 amino acids. V lost 1 base to trimming and J lost 5 bases, with 15 bases between them. The germline CDR1 and CDR2 sequences are LNHDA and SQIVND (reference sequence). The assay was immunoSEQ multiplex PCR, and TCRdb's table has in-frame clones only and misses some. Of some 70,000 clones in the sample, about 91% are singletons; the top ten hold around 14%. The sample was peripheral blood. J is TRBJ2-7 and V is TRBV19; the D is unclear. The origin of this receptor is a human donor with active COVID-19. The donor label of this sample is uncertain. CDR3 in amino acids: CASSIGNSQVDEQYF. Written as DNA, the CDR3 is TGTGCCAGTAGTATAGGTAATAGCCAAGTCGACGAGCAGTACTTC.